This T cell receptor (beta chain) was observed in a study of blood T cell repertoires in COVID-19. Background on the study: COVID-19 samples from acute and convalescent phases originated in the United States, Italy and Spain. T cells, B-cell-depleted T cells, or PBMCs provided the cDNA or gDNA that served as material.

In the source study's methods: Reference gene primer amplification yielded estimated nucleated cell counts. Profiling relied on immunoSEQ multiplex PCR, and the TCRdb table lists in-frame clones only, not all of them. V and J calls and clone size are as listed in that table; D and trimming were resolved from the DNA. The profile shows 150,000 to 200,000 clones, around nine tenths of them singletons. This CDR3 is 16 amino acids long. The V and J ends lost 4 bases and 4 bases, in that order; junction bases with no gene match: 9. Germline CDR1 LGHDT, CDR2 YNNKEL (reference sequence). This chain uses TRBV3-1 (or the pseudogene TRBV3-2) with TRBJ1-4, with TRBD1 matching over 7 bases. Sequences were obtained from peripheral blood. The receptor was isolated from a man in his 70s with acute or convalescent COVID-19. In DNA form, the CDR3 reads TGTGCCAGCAGCCCAGGGGGTGAAGGGATTAATGAAAAACTGTTTTTT. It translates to CASSPGGEGINEKLFF.